The 21 T cell receptor beta chains listed next were all sequenced from one sample in a study of regulatory T cells in long-lasting Graves disease. Time point meaning: persistent/refractory GD, antithyroid drugs over 5 years with positive TRAb. PBMC-extracted RNA yielded the TCR library. Construction of TCR beta libraries relied on iRepertoire HTBI primers and on Arm-PCR targeting CDR3 regions. TCRdb re-called the multiplex PCR reads through MiXCR, storing one row per CDR3 protein. The sample yields roughly 450,000 distinct CDR3 sequences, 20% to 25% seen once. The sample in question was peripheral blood mononuclear cells (PBMCs), obtained when the disease was refractory, from a patient treated with antithyroid drugs. Receptor source: a female donor with Graves disease.

This clonotype came up many times. This chain joins TRBV3-1 and TRBJ1-5; D gene ambiguous. This CDR3 is built from 12 residues. Germline assignment: CDR1 LGHDT and CDR2 YNNKEL (reference sequence). The V gene lost 4 bases and the J gene lost 6 bases, with 7 bases spanning the gap. The CDR3 loop reads CASSLGVQPQHF. In DNA, the CDR3 is TGTGCCAGCAGCCTCGGCGTTCAGCCCCAGCATTTT.

This clonotype came up many times. V is TRBV7-2 and J is TRBJ1-6, with D uncertain. The CDR3 has 14 amino acids. CDR1 is SGHTA and CDR2 is FQGNSA in the germline V gene. Trimming removed 3 bases at V and 7 bases at J, with 10 bases between. The CDR3 DNA reads TGTGCCAGCAGCTTCACGCAGAAGAATTCACCCCTCCACTTT. As protein: CASSFTQKNSPLHF.

This clonotype appeared many times. CDR3 sequence (DNA): TGTGCTAGTGGTTTCTCTGACGAGCAGTACTTC. Its protein is CASGFSDEQYF. The chain has TRBV12-5 and TRBJ2-7; D not certain. Trimming cost V 3 bases and J 5 bases, with 5 bases left between them. The CDR3 spans 11 residues. Per the germline V gene, CDR1 is LGHNT and CDR2 is FRNRAP.

There are many counts of this clonotype. CDR3 in amino acids: CATSRQQQETQYF. DNA for the CDR3: TGTGCCACCAGCAGACAGCAGCAAGAGACCCAGTACTTC. This chain links TRBV15 with TRBJ2-5; D unresolved. The CDR3 covers 13 residues. The germline V gene encodes CDR1 LNHNV and CDR2 YYDKDF (reference sequence). Deletions cut 2 bases from V and 2 bases from J, with 6 bases between.

This clonotype was observed a few times. The chain employs TRBV10-3 and TRBJ2-2; D is perhaps TRBD2 (7 bases). The CDR3 totals 16 residues. Trimming left V 4 bases short and J 0 bases short, with 12 bases between. Germline V CDR1 and CDR2: ENHRY, SYGVKD. The CDR3 sequence: CAISGGGSANTGELFF. The DNA of the CDR3 is TGTGCCATCAGTGGGGGGGGCTCAGCGAACACCGGGGAGCTGTTTTTT.

This clonotype showed up many times. The chain recombines TRBV6-2 or TRBV6-3 with TRBJ1-4; 10 positions agree with TRBD1. Germline V gives CDR1 MNHEY, CDR2 SVGEGT. The length of the CDR3 is 14 residues. V trimming: 5 bases; J trimming: 11 bases; junction bases outside the gene matches: 8. The CDR3, as DNA: TGTGCCAGCAGTGACACCGGGACAGGGGTGAAACTGTTTTTT. Translating gives CASSDTGTGVKLFF.

The chain employs TRBV30 and TRBJ1-2; 7 nucleotides agree with TRBD1. The CDR3 loop spans 14 amino acids. Germline loops: CDR1 GTSNPN, CDR2 SVGIG (reference sequence). V lost 5 bases and J lost 0; bases outside the gene matches: 6. Written as DNA, the CDR3 is TGTGCCTGGGGGACAGTCGAAGCTAACTATGGCTACACCTTC. Its translation: CAWGTVEANYGYTF. Combining the CDR3 with reference TRBV30 and TRBJ1-2 gives the whole variable domain SQTIHQWPATLVQPVGSPLSLECTVEGTSNPNLYWYRQAAGRGLQLLFYSVGIGQISSEVPQNLSASRPQDRQFILSSKKLLLSDSGFYLCAWGTVEANYGYTFGSGTRLTVV.

This clonotype occurred a few times. J is TRBJ2-7 and V is TRBV11-3; no clear D gene. The CDR3 contains 13 residues. Trimming removed 0 bases from V and 3 bases from J, with 6 bases in between. Germline V lookup: CDR1 SGHNT, CDR2 YENEEA. This chain's CDR3 is CASSLEVNYEQYF. The CDR3 DNA reads TGTGCCAGCAGCTTAGAAGTCAACTACGAGCAGTACTTC.

The chain combines TRBV30 with TRBJ1-1; the D is unclear. This CDR3 comprises 13 residues. Germline CDR1 reads GTSNPN; CDR2 reads SVGIG (reference sequence). Trimming left V 2 bases short and J 1 base short, with 8 bases between. The CDR3 DNA reads as TGTGCCTGGAGTACCCGGAGGAACACTGAAGCTTTCTTT. Its protein product is CAWSTRRNTEAFF.

This clonotype was picked up a small number of times. The V and J genes are TRBV19 and TRBJ1-6; D call uncertain. The ends were cut back, 7 bases at V and 4 bases at J, with 17 bases in the middle. This CDR3 is 16 amino acids long. Per the germline V gene, CDR1 is LNHDA and CDR2 is SQIVND (reference sequence). CDR3 bases: TGTGCCAGTACCTCTGGAGGGAGCGGGTATAATTCACCCCTCCACTTT. Translated: CASTSGGSGYNSPLHF.

This clonotype was seen only once. A much larger clone is a single base away; this may be a read error. The genes are TRBV6-2 or TRBV6-3 and TRBJ1-5, with TRBD1 as a possible D gene (5 bases). The germline CDR1 and CDR2 sequences are MNHEY and SVGEGT. The germline V and J ends were trimmed by 6 bases and 1 base, with 22 bases remaining between them. This CDR3 has 18 residues. The CDR3 loop is CASSSAALGEGSNQPQHF. The CDR3 bases are TGTGCCAGCAGCAGCGCAGCGCTGGGTGAGGGGAGCAATCAGCCCCAGCATTTT.

The chain couples TRBV19 to TRBJ1-5; D might be TRBD1 (5 bases). The CDR3 covers 15 residues. Germline V lookup: CDR1 LNHDA, CDR2 SQIVND (reference sequence). V was shortened by 6 bases and J by 2 bases, with 14 bases between the two germline ends. The DNA for the CDR3 is TGTGCCAGTAGGGGGGGTCAGGGCGGCAATCAGCCCCAGCATTTT. The encoded protein is CASRGGQGGNQPQHF.

This clonotype showed up many times. The chain couples TRBV12-5 to TRBJ1-1, with TRBD1 as a possible D gene (5 bases). The CDR3 is 18 amino acids. Looked up from germline, CDR1 is LGHNT and CDR2 is FRNRAP. V was cut by 4 bases and J by 1 base, with 22 bases left in between. Here the CDR3 reads CASGSRRRGLEPNTEAFF. The DNA of the CDR3 is TGTGCTAGTGGTTCGCGTAGGAGGGGTCTGGAACCGAACACTGAAGCTTTCTTT.

This clonotype was observed once. Since no conserved phenylalanine or tryptophan closes the CDR3, a read error is the likely cause. The chain combines TRBV18 with TRBJ2-7, with D possibly matching TRBD1 (6 bases). Germline assignment: CDR1 KGHSH and CDR2 LQKENI. This CDR3 has 17 amino acids. The germline V and J ends were trimmed by 5 bases and 0 bases, with 20 bases remaining between them. This CDR3 is CASSALPPRGFSYEQYL. The CDR3 nucleotides are TGTGCCAGCTCAGCCCTACCTCCCAGGGGATTCTCCTACGAGCAGTACCTC.

This clonotype has at least ten counts. The chain combines TRBV12-3 or TRBV12-4 with TRBJ2-7; 8 bases agree with TRBD2. V gave up 5 bases and J gave up 4 bases; unmatched junction bases: 16. The CDR3 sequence is 17 residues long. The CDR3 spells CASSRGKLAETGYEQYF. CDR3 sequence (DNA): TGTGCCAGCAGTCGCGGGAAACTAGCGGAGACGGGGTACGAGCAGTACTTC.

The V gene is TRBV5-5, the J gene TRBJ1-5, with a tentative D call TRBD1 (6 bases). This CDR3 region has 16 residues. V lost 1 base, J lost 7 bases, and 18 bases lay in between. Germline V lookup: CDR1 SGHKS, CDR2 YYEKEE (reference sequence). CDR3: CASSLIPGSGEQPQHF. For the CDR3, the DNA is TGTGCCAGCAGCTTGATTCCCGGGTCAGGGGAACAGCCCCAGCATTTT.

This clonotype came up a few times. J is TRBJ2-7 and V is TRBV4-2; D not certain. Germline V lookup: CDR1 LGHNA, CDR2 YNFKEQ. The CDR3 contains 13 residues. V was trimmed by 1 base and J by 3 bases, leaving 7 bases between them. CDR3: CASSQGPLYEQYF. In nucleotides, the CDR3 is TGTGCCAGCAGCCAAGGACCTCTCTACGAGCAGTACTTC.

The V call is TRBV19, the J call TRBJ1-4, with D uncertain. From germline, CDR1 is LNHDA and CDR2 SQIVND (reference sequence). The CDR3 is 15 residues long. V gave up 6 bases and J gave up 4 bases, with 15 bases separating them. In nucleotides, the CDR3 is TGTGCCAGTAGAACCCTTGGGGTCGGTAATGAAAAACTGTTTTTT. This encodes CASRTLGVGNEKLFF.

The chain couples TRBV11-2 to TRBJ2-7; 7 bases map to TRBD1. This CDR3 spans 16 amino acids. Germline assignment: CDR1 SGHAT and CDR2 FQNNGV. V lost 2 bases to trimming and J lost 1 base; unmatched junction nucleotides: 8. The chain's CDR3 is CASSLMTAGGSYEQYF. CDR3 nucleotide sequence: TGTGCCAGCAGCTTAATGACGGCAGGGGGTTCCTACGAGCAGTACTTC.

This clonotype came up a few times. The V and J genes are TRBV5-4 and TRBJ1-2; no clear D gene. Germline V CDR1 and CDR2: SGHNT, YYREEE (reference sequence). Trimming removed 0 bases at V and 3 bases at J, with 9 bases between. The CDR3 runs 14 residues. The CDR3 coding sequence is TGTGCCAGCAGCTTGGGAGGGCGTCACTATGGCTACACCTTC. This codes for CASSLGGRHYGYTF.

The sample holds many counts of this clonotype. The chain couples TRBV28 to TRBJ1-2; the match to TRBD1 covers 7 bases. The CDR3 spans 13 residues. After removal of 5 bases from V and 5 bases from J, the junction contained 5 bases not matched to a gene. Germline assignment: CDR1 MDHEN and CDR2 SYDVKM. CDR3 sequence: CASSDTGDYGYTF. As DNA, the CDR3 is TGTGCCAGCAGTGATACAGGGGATTATGGCTACACCTTC.